The 21 T cell receptor beta chains below come from one sample, sequenced in a study of identical twins. TCRdb used MiXCR to reprocess the 5' RACE reads, holding one entry per CDR3 protein. This sample carries a few hundred thousand distinct CDR3 sequences, about 6.7% of them seen once, and the ten largest clones take 13% to 15%. These data were also reused for a study on T cells expressing NK-cell markers.

Sequenced: CD8+ T cells sorted from blood. These receptors originate from a woman aged 18 to 35 in good health.

This clonotype was counted ten times or more. The gene calls are TRBV6-1 and TRBJ1-4, with D possibly being TRBD1 (6 bases). CDR1 is MNHNS, CDR2 SASEGT, per germline. The length of the CDR3 is 16 residues. The V end lost 5 bases, the J end lost 8 bases, and 21 bases lay between the germline ends. The CDR3 protein is CASSRTADSMLEKLFF. For the CDR3, the DNA is TGTGCCAGCAGTCGTACCGCGGACAGCATGCTAGAAAAACTGTTTTTT.

This clonotype was counted ten times or more. The chain has TRBV6-4 and TRBJ2-2, with D perhaps TRBD2 (6 bases). Per germline, CDR1 MRHNA and CDR2 SNTAGT. There are 15 residues in the CDR3. V was cut by 0 bases and J by 2 bases, with 7 bases left in between. This chain's CDR3 is CASSDSGTNTGELFF. DNA of the CDR3: TGTGCCAGCAGTGACTCCGGGACTAACACCGGGGAGCTGTTTTTT.

This clonotype was picked up a small number of times. The V call is TRBV7-2, the J call TRBJ2-7; D might be TRBD1 (6 bases). This CDR3 contains 15 residues. Germline V CDR1 and CDR2: SGHTA, FQGNSA. V dropped 1 base and J dropped 2 bases, with 12 bases sitting between them. The CDR3 spells CASSLGSRGTYEQYF. In DNA, the CDR3 is TGTGCCAGCAGCTTAGGGTCCAGGGGCACCTACGAGCAGTACTTC. The full variable domain, completed using reference TRBV7-2 and TRBJ2-7, is GAGVSQSPSNKVTEKGKDVELRCDPISGHTALYWYRQSLGQGLEFLIYFQGNSAPDKSGLPSDRFSAERTGGSVSTLTIQRTQQEDSAVYLCASSLGSRGTYEQYFGPGTRLTVT.

This clonotype turned up a few times. V and J are TRBV2 and TRBJ2-1; 8 positions match TRBD2. After removal of 7 bases from V and 0 bases from J, the junction contained 8 bases not matched to a gene. CDR1 is SNHLY, CDR2 FYNNEI, per germline. The CDR3 has 16 residues. CDR3: CASTPGGGSSYNEQFF. CDR3 DNA: TGTGCCAGCACCCCCGGGGGGGGGAGCTCCTACAATGAGCAGTTCTTC. Full variable domain (outside the CDR3, taken from reference TRBV2 and TRBJ2-1): EPEVTQTPSHQVTQMGQEVILRCVPISNHLYFYWYRQILGQKVEFLVSFYNNEISEKSEIFDDQFSVERPDGSNFTLKIRSTKLEDSAMYFCASTPGGGSSYNEQFFGPGTRLTVL.

This clonotype occurred many times. The gene calls are TRBV12-5 and TRBJ2-3; D is ambiguous. CDR1 and CDR2 from the germline V gene are LGHNT and FRNRAP. This CDR3 is 11 amino acids long. Trimming removed 5 bases at V and 13 bases at J, with 13 bases between. This CDR3 is CASGLGLLKYF. As DNA, the CDR3 is TGTGCTAGTGGTCTCGGGCTCCTCAAGTATTTT.

The chain links TRBV27 to TRBJ2-1, with D perhaps assigned TRBD1 or TRBD2 (5 bases each). Per germline, CDR1 MNHEY and CDR2 SMNVEV (reference sequence). V gave up 7 bases and J gave up 8 bases, with 24 bases separating them. The CDR3 is made up of 16 amino acids. CDR3 coding DNA: TGTGCCAGCAATCGGGGCGCCGGGTCGGGCGTGGATGAGCAGTTCTTC. Its translation: CASNRGAGSGVDEQFF.

J is TRBJ2-7 and V is TRBV5-6; D perhaps matches TRBD2 (6 bases). Germline values: CDR1 SGHDT, CDR2 YYEEEE. This CDR3 comprises 15 residues. V lost 4 bases and J lost 0, with 14 bases in between. The CDR3 bases are TGTGCCAGCAGCCTGGGGACTTTTAGCTCCTACGAGCAGTACTTC. Translating gives CASSLGTFSSYEQYF.

This clonotype was counted only a few times. V usage is TRBV15 and J usage is TRBJ1-5; TRBD1 aligns across 8 bases. Germline CDR1 is LNHNV and CDR2 is YYDKDF (reference sequence). CDR3 length: 15 residues. Germline trimming cut 0 bases from V and 4 bases from J; bases unmatched to any gene: 2. In DNA form, the CDR3 reads TGTGCCACCAGCAGAGACAGGGGGCGAAATCAGCCCCAGCATTTT. Protein product: CATSRDRGRNQPQHF.

The chain joins TRBV9 to TRBJ2-1; 12 bases are a match to TRBD2. CDR1 SGDLS and CDR2 YYNGEE come from the germline V gene. The CDR3 extends over 14 amino acids. Trimming cost V 4 bases and J 10 bases; bases outside gene matches: 6. CDR3 nucleotides: TGTGCCAGCAGCCCTGGACTAGCGGGACGGGAGCAGTTCTTC. Encoded protein: CASSPGLAGREQFF.

This clonotype was counted between two and nine times. The chain has TRBV12-3 or TRBV12-4 and TRBJ2-2; 8 nucleotides match TRBD1. With 5 bases clipped from V and 8 bases from J, the junction kept 7 bases outside the gene matches. The CDR3 loop spans 14 amino acids. Here the CDR3 reads CASSTPGGGGELFF. The CDR3 nucleotides are TGTGCCAGCAGTACCCCAGGGGGCGGAGGGGAGCTGTTTTTT.

The table lists this clonotype with many counts. The chain links TRBV20-1 to TRBJ2-3; D is possibly TRBD1 (6 bases). In germline, CDR1 is DFQATT, CDR2 SNEGSKA (reference sequence). The length of the CDR3 is 13 residues. The V and J ends lost 6 bases and 1 base respectively, with 11 bases between them. The CDR3 bases are TGCAGTGCGGGTCGACAGGGCACAGATACGCAGTATTTT. Protein sequence: CSAGRQGTDTQYF.

This clonotype was recorded at least ten times. The chain recombines TRBV6-1 with TRBJ2-1; D possibly corresponds to TRBD1 (5 bases). This CDR3 spans 15 amino acids. Germline loops: CDR1 MNHNS, CDR2 SASEGT. V lost 5 bases and J lost 2, with 13 bases in between. The CDR3: CASSLQGATYNEQFF. Written as DNA, the CDR3 is TGTGCCAGCAGTCTCCAAGGGGCCACCTACAATGAGCAGTTCTTC.

This clonotype was observed a few times. The chain has TRBV20-1 and TRBJ2-7; maybe TRBD2 (6 bases). The germline V gene encodes CDR1 DFQATT and CDR2 SNEGSKA (reference sequence). The CDR3 consists of 16 residues. Trimming took 1 base from V and 7 from J, leaving 23 bases between them. CDR3 residues: CSARGLYGTSGREQYF. The CDR3 region has the DNA TGCAGTGCTAGAGGCCTTTATGGGACCTCTGGGAGGGAGCAGTACTTC.

The CDR3: CASSPGTEVYEQYF. The CDR3 DNA reads TGTGCCAGCAGTCCCGGGACAGAGGTCTACGAGCAGTACTTC. The V gene is TRBV27, the J gene TRBJ2-7; the match to TRBD1 covers 7 bases. Per germline, CDR1 MNHEY and CDR2 SMNVEV (reference sequence). The V gene end was trimmed by 5 bases and the J gene end by 3 bases; junction bases not matched to a gene: 7. The CDR3 extends over 14 amino acids.

The chain combines TRBV2 with TRBJ2-5, with D unclear. Germline loops: CDR1 SNHLY, CDR2 FYNNEI. Trimming pared 2 bases from V and 6 bases from J, leaving 13 bases between. This CDR3 is 14 amino acids long. DNA of the CDR3: TGTGCCAGCAGTGAAAGGGCTGTACGTAAGACCCAGTACTTC. It specifies CASSERAVRKTQYF.

Notes on this clonotype: This clone may be a read error of a much larger clone one base away. The gene calls are TRBV7-9 and TRBJ2-7, with TRBD2 identical over 10 bases. The CDR3 sequence is 16 residues long. Germline-derived CDR1 and CDR2 are SEHNR and FQNEAQ (reference sequence). CDR3 loop: CASSLPSGSGHRELYF. The CDR3 DNA reads as TGTGCCAGCAGCTTACCTAGCGGGAGTGGGCATAGAGAGCTGTACTTC.

The chain carries TRBV7-2 and TRBJ2-7; 10 positions agree with TRBD2. This CDR3 comprises 16 residues. The J segment lost 1 base and the V segment lost 1 base, leaving 4 bases of the junction unmatched. Germline V gene data show CDR1 as SGHTA and CDR2 as FQGNSA. Here the CDR3 reads CASSLELAGGSYEQYF. In DNA form, the CDR3 reads TGTGCCAGCAGCTTAGAGTTAGCGGGAGGATCCTACGAGCAGTACTTC.

The table lists this clonotype with many counts. This rearrangement joins TRBV10-1 to TRBJ2-2, with D uncertain. Trimming shortened V by 3 bases and J by 4 bases, and 12 bases separated the two germline ends. Germline V CDR1 and CDR2: WNHNN, SYGVQD (reference sequence). The CDR3 has 15 residues. The DNA for the CDR3 is TGCGCCAGCAGTGACGGTGCGATAACCACCGGGGAGCTGTTTTTT. This gives the protein CASSDGAITTGELFF.

This clonotype was counted a few times. The V and J genes are TRBV27 and TRBJ2-7, with 11 bases that match TRBD2. The CDR3 has 14 residues. The V gene end was trimmed by 5 bases and the J gene end by 6 bases; junction bases not matched to a gene: 6. CDR1 is MNHEY, CDR2 SMNVEV, per germline (reference sequence). The CDR3 reads CASSPGTSGFEQYF. Here the CDR3 DNA reads TGTGCCAGCAGTCCCGGGACTAGCGGCTTCGAGCAGTACTTC.

This clonotype was recorded at least ten times. In DNA, the CDR3 is TGCGCCAGCAGCCAAGCCAGGGGTGGGACCAAAAACATTCAGTACTTC. Residues: CASSQARGGTKNIQYF. The V call is TRBV4-3, the J call TRBJ2-4; a weak D match, TRBD1 (6 bases). This CDR3 is built from 16 residues. Between the trimmed V and J ends, which lost 1 base and 2 bases, there was a span of 12 bases. Germline lookup yields CDR1 LGHNA and CDR2 YSLEER.

This clonotype was found many times. V gene TRBV12-3 or TRBV12-4 combines with J gene TRBJ2-3; no clear D. The ends were cut back, 5 bases at V and 0 bases at J, with 15 bases in the middle. This CDR3 is built from 16 residues. The CDR3 protein is CASSPPLVGSTDTQYF. For the CDR3, the DNA is TGTGCCAGCAGTCCCCCTTTGGTGGGAAGCACAGATACGCAGTATTTT.